The next 25 T cell receptor beta chains were all read from a single sample in a study of CXCR3-negative and CXCR3-positive naive CD8 T cells. All TRB cDNA libraries came from 5' RACE performed with UMI labels. TCRdb reprocessed the 5' RACE reads; each CDR3 protein has one entry and no DNA is given. The listing records some 40,000 distinct CDR3 sequences. The sample comprised memory CD8+ T cells from blood. All receptors come from a human donor in good health. Some clones in this sample may be carry-over from other donors' samples.

The gene calls are TRBV7-2 and TRBJ2-7; lacking DNA, the TRBD2 call made by TCRdb goes unchecked. CDR3 length: 14 residues. Looked up from germline, CDR1 is SGHTA and CDR2 is FQGNSA. The CDR3 loop reads CASSQWTDSYEQYF.

The gene calls are TRBV14 and TRBJ2-7; TCRdb's D call of TRBD1 is untestable without DNA. Germline V lookup: CDR1 SGHDN, CDR2 FVKESK. The CDR3 sequence is 15 residues long. Here the CDR3 reads CASSLGAGGGYEQYF. The full variable domain, its missing parts supplied by reference TRBV14 and TRBJ2-7, is EAGVTQFPSHSVIEKGQTVTLRCDPISGHDNLYWYRRVMGKEIKFLLHFVKESKQDESGMPNNRFLAERTGGTYSTLKVQPAELEDSGVYFCASSLGAGGGYEQYFGPGTRLTVT.

The rearrangement links TRBV29-1 to TRBJ2-5; the TCRdb call, TRBD1, lacks DNA for checking. The V gene's germline CDR1 is SQVTM and CDR2 ANQGSEA. This CDR3 is built from 13 residues. The CDR3 protein is CSVERDVQETQYF.

V gene TRBV7-9 combines with J gene TRBJ1-2; TCRdb picks TRBD1, but there is no DNA to check that call. CDR3 length: 12 residues. CDR1 and CDR2 (germline): SEHNR, FQNEAQ (reference sequence). The CDR3 protein is CASSSGARGYTF.

This chain connects TRBV29-1 to TRBJ2-1; lacking DNA, the TRBD1 call made by TCRdb goes unchecked. This CDR3 is 15 amino acids long. Germline V lookup: CDR1 SQVTM, CDR2 ANQGSEA. The CDR3 spells CSVEDLRQGYNEQFF.

The V gene is TRBV28, the J gene TRBJ2-7; TCRdb designates TRBD2, a call that cannot be tested without DNA. CDR1 is MDHEN and CDR2 is SYDVKM in the germline V gene. The CDR3 is 11 amino acids. CDR3 amino acids: CATGWGYEQYF.

CDR3 loop: CSVERREGTEAFF. V gene TRBV29-1 combines with J gene TRBJ1-1. Germline assignment: CDR1 SQVTM and CDR2 ANQGSEA. The CDR3 runs to 13 residues.

This sequence joins TRBV19 and TRBJ1-1; TCRdb's D gene call, TRBD1, goes unchecked for lack of DNA. This CDR3 has 15 amino acids. From germline, CDR1 is LNHDA and CDR2 SQIVND (reference sequence). The CDR3 spells CASSGGGPLNTEAFF.

The chain combines TRBV7-6 with TRBJ2-7; TCRdb indicates TRBD1, and absent DNA this call remains unverified. From germline, CDR1 is SGHVS and CDR2 FNYEAQ. The CDR3 loop spans 15 amino acids. This CDR3 reads CASSSGQGVIYEQYF.

The chain couples TRBV7-2 to TRBJ2-5. The CDR3 has 13 amino acids. Germline lookup yields CDR1 SGHTA and CDR2 FQGNSA. The CDR3 sequence is CASSLSLRETQYF.

The genes are TRBV7-6 and TRBJ2-6; TCRdb gives TRBD1 as the D gene, but with no DNA this cannot be confirmed. The CDR3 covers 17 residues. CDR1 is SGHVS, CDR2 FNYEAQ, per germline. CDR3 loop: CASSLGATFSGANVLTF. The entire variable domain, with the rest obtained from reference TRBV7-6 and TRBJ2-6, is as follows: GAGVSQSPRYKVTKRGQDVALRCDPISGHVSLYWYRQALGQGPEFLTYFNYEAQQDKSGLPNDRFSAERPEGSISTLTIQRTEQRDSAMYRCASSLGATFSGANVLTFGAGSRLTVL.

The CDR3 loop reads CASCTWADTQYF. The chain recombines TRBV12-3 or TRBV12-4 with TRBJ2-3. The CDR3 spans 12 residues.

The V call is TRBV12-3 or TRBV12-4, the J call TRBJ2-4. This CDR3 is 15 amino acids long. The CDR3 is CASSPPTLAKNIQYF.

This chain links TRBV7-9 with TRBJ2-4; TCRdb calls TRBD1, which cannot be checked without DNA. The CDR3 runs to 14 residues. Germline V gene lookup returns CDR1 SEHNR and CDR2 FQNEAQ (reference sequence). Here the CDR3 reads CASSQGTGLNIQYF.

The rearrangement links TRBV9 to TRBJ1-3; there is no DNA to check the TCRdb D call of TRBD1. The CDR3 contains 16 residues. Looked up from germline, CDR1 is SGDLS and CDR2 is YYNGEE. CDR3 sequence reads: CASSVGGEYSGNTIYF.

J is TRBJ2-1 and V is TRBV7-2; without DNA, the TCRdb call of TRBD1 cannot be checked. The CDR3 is 13 amino acids. Looked up from germline, CDR1 is SGHTA and CDR2 is FQGNSA. CDR3 region: CASRLLGHNEQFF.

V is TRBV6-6 and J is TRBJ2-3. CDR3 length: 12 amino acids. CDR1 is MNHNY and CDR2 is SVGAGI in the germline V gene (reference sequence). CDR3: CASTPDGDTQYF.

V gene TRBV7-9 combines with J gene TRBJ2-7. The CDR3 covers 12 residues. The germline CDR1 and CDR2 sequences are SEHNR and FQNEAQ (reference sequence). The CDR3 reads CASRTTSYEQYF.

The chain uses TRBV24-1 and TRBJ2-1; TCRdb selects TRBD2, and the lack of DNA leaves this call unchecked. Per the germline V gene, CDR1 is KGHDR and CDR2 is SFDVKD. The CDR3 totals 18 residues. The CDR3 sequence is CATSDGWNLAGTYNEQFF.

The chain carries TRBV27 and TRBJ2-1; with no DNA, the TCRdb D assignment of TRBD2 cannot be verified. The CDR3 runs to 11 residues. Germline loops: CDR1 MNHEY, CDR2 SMNVEV (reference sequence). The CDR3 spells CASSLGGGEFF.

The CDR3 reads CASSLVDFAYEQYF. The V gene is TRBV5-5, the J gene TRBJ2-7; TCRdb selects TRBD2, and the lack of DNA leaves this call unchecked. This CDR3 comprises 14 residues. Germline CDR1 is SGHKS and CDR2 is YYEKEE (reference sequence). Drawing the rest from reference TRBV5-5 and TRBJ2-7, the complete variable domain is DAGVTQSPTHLIKTRGQQVTLRCSPISGHKSVSWYQQVLGQGPQFIFQYYEKEERGRGNFPDRFSARQFPNYSSELNVNALLLGDSALYLCASSLVDFAYEQYFGPGTRLTVT.

V is TRBV20-1 and J is TRBJ1-2; TCRdb picks TRBD1, but there is no DNA to check that call. CDR3 length: 17 residues. The germline V gene encodes CDR1 DFQATT and CDR2 SNEGSKA (reference sequence). The CDR3 protein is CSARDTAGTGTPYGYTF.

The CDR3 loop reads CASSLARQGARYGYTF. The chain couples TRBV12-3 or TRBV12-4 to TRBJ1-2; there is no DNA to check the TCRdb D call of TRBD1. This CDR3 has 16 residues.

This sequence joins TRBV29-1 and TRBJ2-7; TCRdb picks TRBD1, but there is no DNA to check that call. From germline, CDR1 is SQVTM and CDR2 ANQGSEA. The CDR3 contains 13 residues. The CDR3 is CSVDGGDTYEQYF.

This chain joins TRBV7-6 and TRBJ2-7; TCRdb lists TRBD1, though no DNA is available to test this call. CDR3 length equals 15 residues. CDR1 and CDR2 (germline): SGHVS, FNYEAQ. The CDR3 protein is CASSLDRTGYDEQYF.